These T cell receptor beta chains were read from a single sample in a study of cytomegalovirus exposure and HLA in healthy donors. The method was immunoSEQ multiplex PCR; TCRdb's version includes in-frame clones alone and lacks a portion of them. The sample lists around 150,000 clones, 80% occurring once. Input material: PBMCs. The receptors shown here come from a man in his forties or fifties in good health and CMV-seronegative. The CDR3 runs from the conserved cysteine through the conserved F or W. A D gene is named only where the DNA matches it firmly. The size field is filled for only some rows; it gives once, few, many or a size class.

CDR3 DNA: TGTGCCAGTAGTTCCAGACAGATTGATCAGCCCCAGCATTTT; CDR3 protein: CASSSRQIDQPQHF; V gene: TRBV19; J gene: TRBJ1-5; clone size: once; D gene: .
CDR3 DNA: TGTGCCAGTTATAAAGGGACATCCTACGAGCAGTACTTC; CDR3 protein: CASYKGTSYEQYF; V gene: TRBV28; J gene: TRBJ2-7; clone size: .; D gene: .
CDR3 DNA: TGTGCCAGCAGCCAACGGACAGAGAACACTGAAGCTTTCTTT; CDR3 protein: CASSQRTENTEAFF; V gene: TRBV9; J gene: TRBJ1-1; clone size: .; D gene: .
CDR3 DNA: TGTGCCAGCAGCTCGGGACAGGGGGCTACACAGATGAACACTGAAGCTTTCTTT; CDR3 protein: CASSSGQGATQMNTEAFF; V gene: TRBV2; J gene: TRBJ1-1; clone size: .; D gene: TRBD1
CDR3 DNA: TGTGCCACCAGCTCAGGGATACACAATCAGCCCCAGCATTTT; CDR3 protein: CATSSGIHNQPQHF; V gene: TRBV19; J gene: TRBJ1-5; clone size: .; D gene: .
CDR3 DNA: TGTGCCAGCCGGGAGGGCCCCGACGAGCAGTACTTC; CDR3 protein: CASREGPDEQYF; V gene: TRBV2; J gene: TRBJ2-7; clone size: .; D gene: TRBD2
CDR3 DNA: TGTGCCAGCAGCTTGCAGGGGGCGGTGGGCACCGGGGAGCTGTTTTTT; CDR3 protein: CASSLQGAVGTGELFF; V gene: TRBV11-3; J gene: TRBJ2-2; clone size: .; D gene: TRBD1
CDR3 DNA: TGTGCCAGCAGCTCAATAACTACAGGGGGCGGAGGCTACACCTTC; CDR3 protein: CASSSITTGGGGYTF; V gene: TRBV11-3; J gene: TRBJ1-2; clone size: .; D gene: TRBD1
CDR3 DNA: TGTGCCAGCAGCCCCAGGACTAGCGGGAGGGGTGTCACCGGGGAGCTGTTTTTT; CDR3 protein: CASSPRTSGRGVTGELFF; V gene: TRBV7-2; J gene: TRBJ2-2; clone size: .; D gene: TRBD2
CDR3 DNA: TGTGCCAGCAGCTTGACACCGAACACTGAAGCTTTCTTT; CDR3 protein: CASSLTPNTEAFF; V gene: TRBV7-3; J gene: TRBJ1-1; clone size: few; D gene: .
CDR3 DNA: TGTGCCAGTAGAAGACCGGGGGGCCGGACTGAAGCTTTCTTT; CDR3 protein: CASRRPGGRTEAFF; V gene: TRBV19; J gene: TRBJ1-1; clone size: .; D gene: .
CDR3 DNA: TGTGCCTGGGGTAATACAGGGGGGAGGTTAAGTGAAGCTTTCTTT; CDR3 protein: CAWGNTGGRLSEAFF; V gene: TRBV30; J gene: TRBJ1-1; clone size: .; D gene: TRBD1
CDR3 DNA: TGTGCCAGCAGCTTTGGGGGAGGGATAGCCGAGCAGTACTTC; CDR3 protein: CASSFGGGIAEQYF; V gene: TRBV7-9; J gene: TRBJ2-7; clone size: once; D gene: TRBD2